Frequency places the clone carrying this T cell receptor beta chain as medium-sized. What it binds is not known. Among CD8+ T cells, naive ones were CD45RO-CCR7+CD27+CD95-. The data were taken from a study of CXCR3-negative and CXCR3-positive naive CD8 T cells. Findings and limits, study-wide: Unlike memory cells, which differed, naive CXCR3-negative and CXCR3-positive cells had similar TRBV-TRBJ usage.

Carrying UMI labels, the TRB cDNA libraries were prepared through 5' RACE. With the 5' RACE reads reprocessed, TCRdb shows one record per CDR3 protein and no DNA. In total, the table holds some 9,600 distinct CDR3 sequences. Germline V gene lookup returns CDR1 SGHRS and CDR2 YFSETQ. This CDR3 is 15 amino acids long. V gene TRBV5-1 combines with J gene TRBJ2-7; the TRBD2 assignment by TCRdb is unverifiable without DNA. This clonotype originated in a human donor in good health. Some clones in this sample may be carry-over from other donors' samples. The specimen sequenced was naive CXCR3- CD8+ T cells from blood. The subset denotes: CD45RO-CCR7+CD27+CD95- naive CD8+ T cells lacking CXCR3 (TNR3-). CDR3 in amino acids: CASSPSGRLSYEQYF.